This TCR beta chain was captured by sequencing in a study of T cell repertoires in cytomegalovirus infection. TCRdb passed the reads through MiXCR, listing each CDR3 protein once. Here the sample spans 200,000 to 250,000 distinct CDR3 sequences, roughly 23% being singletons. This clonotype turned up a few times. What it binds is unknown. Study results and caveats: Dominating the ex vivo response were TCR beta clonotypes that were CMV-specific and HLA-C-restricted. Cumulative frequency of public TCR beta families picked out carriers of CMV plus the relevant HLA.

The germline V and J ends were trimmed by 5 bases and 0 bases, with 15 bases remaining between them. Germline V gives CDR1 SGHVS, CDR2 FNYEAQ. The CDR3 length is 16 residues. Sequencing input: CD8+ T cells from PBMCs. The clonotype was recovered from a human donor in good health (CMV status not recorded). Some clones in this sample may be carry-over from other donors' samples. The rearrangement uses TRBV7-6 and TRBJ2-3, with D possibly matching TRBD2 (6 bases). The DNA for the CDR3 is TGTGCCAGCAGCCCGAAAGCGGGTCCTAGCACAGATACGCAGTATTTT. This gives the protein CASSPKAGPSTDTQYF.